Below, 10 T cell receptor beta chains from the same sample are listed, as sequenced in a study of blood T cell repertoires in COVID-19 (TCRdb year 2020). Libraries were made using the immunoSEQ multiplex PCR assay. TCRdb obtained this table from immuneACCESS and retained in-frame rearrangements with V and J assigned. These tables miss some clones; where compared with another copy, unresolved V genes account for less than half of the shortfall, and the remainder is unexplained. Recorded for this sample are 35,000 or so clones; about 84% of them occurred a single time. In total, the top ten clones hold approximately 30% of the sample. The sample comprised peripheral blood. The receptors stem from a man older than 75 with active or convalescent COVID-19.

The chain has TRBV7-3 and TRBJ2-5, with unresolved D. Germline-derived CDR1 and CDR2 are SGHTA and FQGTGA. Trimming shortened V by 4 bases and J by 2 bases, and 8 bases separated the two germline ends. This CDR3 has 13 residues. The CDR3 region is CASSSARQETQYF. CDR3 DNA sequence: TGTGCCAGCAGCTCTGCGCGTCAAGAGACCCAGTACTTC.

The gene calls are TRBV6-7 and TRBJ1-5, with a tentative D call TRBD1 (6 bases). TRBV6-7 is identified as an open reading frame with a role that is uncertain. CDR3 size: 14 residues. V was cut by 10 bases and J by 5 bases, with 18 bases left in between. CDR3 nucleotides: TGTGCCACCGAGAACCGGGACATCTATCAGCCCCAGCATTTT. Amino acids: CATENRDIYQPQHF.

This clone has just a few counts. V gene TRBV2 combines with J gene TRBJ2-2; 8 bases map to TRBD1. Germline loops: CDR1 SNHLY, CDR2 FYNNEI. This CDR3 has 16 amino acids. V dropped 8 bases and J dropped 6; count of bases not matched to a gene: 14. DNA of the CDR3: TGTGCCAGCGGGGGCCGTGGACAGGGTTCGCCCGGGGAGCTGTTTTTT. Amino acid sequence: CASGGRGQGSPGELFF.

This rearrangement joins TRBV4-1 to TRBJ2-1, with a tentative D call TRBD2 (5 bases). The V end was cut by 0 bases, the J end by 3 bases, with 18 bases between. This CDR3 is 18 amino acids long. Per the germline V gene, CDR1 is MGHRA and CDR2 is YSYEKL. Written as DNA, the CDR3 is TGCGCCAGCAGCCAAGATAAAGAACGAGCGGTTTACTACAATGAGCAGTTCTTC. Translation: CASSQDKERAVYYNEQFF.

The genes are TRBV6-5 and TRBJ1-6; weak D call: TRBD1 (5 bases). There are 15 residues in the CDR3. The germline V and J ends were trimmed by 0 bases and 8 bases, with 11 bases remaining between them. Germline CDR1 is MNHEY and CDR2 is SVGAGI. As DNA, the CDR3 is TGTGCCAGCAGTTACTCGGGTGGAGGGGATTCACCCCTCCACTTT. Its translation is CASSYSGGGDSPLHF.

This clone appeared a single time. The gene calls are TRBV5-8 and TRBJ1-6; perhaps TRBD1 as D (5 bases). Between the trimmed V and J ends, which lost 2 bases and 4 bases, there was a span of 16 bases. CDR1 is SGHTS and CDR2 is YDEGEE in the germline V gene. This CDR3 has 17 residues. CDR3 sequence: CASSFARGAGYNSPLHF. CDR3 sequence (DNA): TGTGCCAGCAGCTTTGCACGTGGGGCAGGTTATAATTCACCCCTCCACTTT.

The chain combines TRBV4-3 with TRBJ2-5, with D possibly TRBD1 on 6 matching bases. Per germline, CDR1 LGHNA and CDR2 YSLEER. This CDR3 comprises 14 residues. The V end was cut by 3 bases, the J end by 2 bases, with 10 bases between. CDR3 nucleotide sequence: TGCGCCAGCAGCCAGACAGGAGCGCAAGAGACCCAGTACTTC. It translates to CASSQTGAQETQYF.

V and J are TRBV7-2 and TRBJ2-7; the match to TRBD1 covers 7 bases. CDR3 size: 14 residues. Germline values: CDR1 SGHTA, CDR2 FQGNSA. V trimming: 4 bases; J trimming: 5 bases; junction bases outside the gene matches: 8. For the CDR3, the DNA is TGTGCCAGCAGCTCAGACAGGGTGCTCAACGAGCAGTACTTC. Translation gives CASSSDRVLNEQYF.

The chain joins TRBV7-8 to TRBJ2-5; D not resolved. V was cut by 0 bases and J by 3 bases, with 14 bases left in between. Germline V gene sequence: CDR1 SGHVS, CDR2 FQNEAQ. This CDR3 comprises 16 residues. Here the CDR3 DNA reads TGTGCCAGCAGCTTAGCGGTGTCTCTAGGTAAAGAGACCCAGTACTTC. Translating gives CASSLAVSLGKETQYF.

The chain recombines TRBV19 with TRBJ2-3, with 8 bases lining up with TRBD1. The CDR3 has 14 residues. CDR1 and CDR2 from the germline V gene are LNHDA and SQIVND (reference sequence). J was trimmed by 8 bases and V by 3 bases; bases with no gene match: 7. CDR3 region: CASSMTGARGTQYF. CDR3 DNA sequence: TGTGCCAGTAGTATGACAGGGGCGAGGGGTACGCAGTATTTT.